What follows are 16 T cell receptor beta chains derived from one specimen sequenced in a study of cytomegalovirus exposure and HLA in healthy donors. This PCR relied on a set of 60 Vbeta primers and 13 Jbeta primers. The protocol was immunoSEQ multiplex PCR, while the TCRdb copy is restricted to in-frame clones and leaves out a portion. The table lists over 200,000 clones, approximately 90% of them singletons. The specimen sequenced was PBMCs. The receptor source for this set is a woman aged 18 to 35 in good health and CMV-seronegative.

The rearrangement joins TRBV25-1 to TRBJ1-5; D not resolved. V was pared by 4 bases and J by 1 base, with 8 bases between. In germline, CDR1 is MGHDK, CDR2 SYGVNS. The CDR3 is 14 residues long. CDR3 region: CASSGQISNQPQHF. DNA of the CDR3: TGTGCCAGCAGTGGGCAGATAAGCAATCAGCCCCAGCATTTT.

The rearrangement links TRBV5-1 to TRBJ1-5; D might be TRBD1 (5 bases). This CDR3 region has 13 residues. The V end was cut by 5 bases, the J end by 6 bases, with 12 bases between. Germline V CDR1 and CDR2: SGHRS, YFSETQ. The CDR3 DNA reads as TGCGCCAGCAGAGTGGGGGAGGGTCAGCCCCAGCATTTT. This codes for CASRVGEGQPQHF.

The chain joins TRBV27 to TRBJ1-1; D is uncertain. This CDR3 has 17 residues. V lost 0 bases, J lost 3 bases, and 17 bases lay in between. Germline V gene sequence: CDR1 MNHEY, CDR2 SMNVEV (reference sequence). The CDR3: CASSLSSRSPGDTEAFF. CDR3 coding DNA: TGTGCCAGCAGTTTATCAAGTAGGTCCCCCGGGGACACTGAAGCTTTCTTT.

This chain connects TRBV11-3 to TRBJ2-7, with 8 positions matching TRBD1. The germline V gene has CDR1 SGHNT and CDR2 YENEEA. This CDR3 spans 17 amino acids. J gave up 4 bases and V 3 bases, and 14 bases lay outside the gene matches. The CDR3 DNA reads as TGTGCCAGCAGCTTCCCCACAAAGGACAGGGATTTTTACGAGCAGTACTTC. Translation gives CASSFPTKDRDFYEQYF.

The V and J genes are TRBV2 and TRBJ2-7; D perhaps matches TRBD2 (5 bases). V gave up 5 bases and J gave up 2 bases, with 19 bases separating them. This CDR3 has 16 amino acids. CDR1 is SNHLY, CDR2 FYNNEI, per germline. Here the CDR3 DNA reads TGTGCCAGCAGTCCCTTGGGATCTAGCCAAACCTACGAGCAGTACTTC. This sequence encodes CASSPLGSSQTYEQYF.

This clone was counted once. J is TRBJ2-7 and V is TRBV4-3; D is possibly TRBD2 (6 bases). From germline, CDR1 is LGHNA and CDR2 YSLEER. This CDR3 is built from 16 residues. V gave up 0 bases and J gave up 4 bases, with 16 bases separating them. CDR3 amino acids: CASSQDPYGSGYEQYF. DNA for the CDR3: TGCGCCAGCAGCCAAGATCCCTACGGGAGTGGGTACGAGCAGTACTTC.

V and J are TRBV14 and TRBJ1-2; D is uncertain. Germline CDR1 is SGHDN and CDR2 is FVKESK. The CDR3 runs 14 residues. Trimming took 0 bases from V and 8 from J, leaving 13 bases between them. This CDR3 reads CASSQDTEGPGYTF. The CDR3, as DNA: TGTGCCAGCAGCCAAGACACCGAGGGTCCCGGCTACACCTTC.

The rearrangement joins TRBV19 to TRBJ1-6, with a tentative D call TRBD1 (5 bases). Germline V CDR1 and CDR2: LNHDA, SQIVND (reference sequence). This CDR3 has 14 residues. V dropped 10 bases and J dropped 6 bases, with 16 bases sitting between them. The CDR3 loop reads CATEGGASNSPLHF. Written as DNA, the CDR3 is TGTGCCACCGAGGGAGGGGCCTCTAATTCACCCCTCCACTTT.

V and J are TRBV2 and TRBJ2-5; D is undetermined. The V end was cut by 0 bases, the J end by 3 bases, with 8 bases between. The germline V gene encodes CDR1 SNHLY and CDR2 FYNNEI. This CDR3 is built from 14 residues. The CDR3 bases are TGTGCCAGCAGTGAAGCATTGGCGGAAGAGACCCAGTACTTC. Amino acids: CASSEALAEETQYF.

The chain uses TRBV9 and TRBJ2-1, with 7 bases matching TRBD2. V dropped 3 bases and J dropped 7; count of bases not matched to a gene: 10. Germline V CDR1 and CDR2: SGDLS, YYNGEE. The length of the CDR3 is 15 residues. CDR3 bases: TGTGCCAGCAGCGCCGGGGGGAGGCTCCCAAATGAGCAGTTCTTC. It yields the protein CASSAGGRLPNEQFF.

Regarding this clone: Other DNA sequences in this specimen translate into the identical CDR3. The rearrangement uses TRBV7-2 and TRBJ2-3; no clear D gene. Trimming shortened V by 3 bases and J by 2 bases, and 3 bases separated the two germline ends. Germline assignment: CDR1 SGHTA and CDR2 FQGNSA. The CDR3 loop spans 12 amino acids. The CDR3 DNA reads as TGTGCCAGCAGCTTCTACACAGATACGCAGTATTTT. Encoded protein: CASSFYTDTQYF.

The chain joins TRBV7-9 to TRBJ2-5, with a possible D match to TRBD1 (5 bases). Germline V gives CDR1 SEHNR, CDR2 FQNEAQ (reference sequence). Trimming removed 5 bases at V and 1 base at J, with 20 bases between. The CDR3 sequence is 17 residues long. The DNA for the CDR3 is TGTGCCAGCAGCCCTTTAGGGGTCCGCCGGTCCCAAGAGACCCAGTACTTC. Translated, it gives CASSPLGVRRSQETQYF.

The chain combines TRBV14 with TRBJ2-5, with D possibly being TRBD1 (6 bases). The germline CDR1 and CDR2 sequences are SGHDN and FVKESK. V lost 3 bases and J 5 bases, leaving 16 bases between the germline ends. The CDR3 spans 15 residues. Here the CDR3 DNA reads TGTGCCAGCAGCCAGTTCAGGGGTGTCGTGGAGACCCAGTACTTC. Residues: CASSQFRGVVETQYF.

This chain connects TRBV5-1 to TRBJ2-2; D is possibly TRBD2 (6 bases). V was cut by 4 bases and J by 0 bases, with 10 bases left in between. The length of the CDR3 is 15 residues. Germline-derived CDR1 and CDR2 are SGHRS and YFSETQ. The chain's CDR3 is CASSVGSANTGELFF. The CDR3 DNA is TGCGCCAGCAGCGTCGGGAGCGCGAACACCGGGGAGCTGTTTTTT.

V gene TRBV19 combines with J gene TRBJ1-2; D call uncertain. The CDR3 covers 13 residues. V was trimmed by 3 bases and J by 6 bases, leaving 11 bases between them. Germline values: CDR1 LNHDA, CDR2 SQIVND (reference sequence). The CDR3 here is CASSIWAMDGYTF. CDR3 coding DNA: TGTGCCAGTAGTATTTGGGCGATGGATGGCTACACCTTC.

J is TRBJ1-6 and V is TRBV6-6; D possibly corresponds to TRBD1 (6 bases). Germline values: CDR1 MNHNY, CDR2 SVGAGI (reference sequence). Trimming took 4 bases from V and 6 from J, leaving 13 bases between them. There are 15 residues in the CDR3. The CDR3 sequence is CASSFFDRSNSPLHF. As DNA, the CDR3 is TGTGCCAGCAGTTTCTTTGACAGGAGTAATTCACCCCTCCACTTT.